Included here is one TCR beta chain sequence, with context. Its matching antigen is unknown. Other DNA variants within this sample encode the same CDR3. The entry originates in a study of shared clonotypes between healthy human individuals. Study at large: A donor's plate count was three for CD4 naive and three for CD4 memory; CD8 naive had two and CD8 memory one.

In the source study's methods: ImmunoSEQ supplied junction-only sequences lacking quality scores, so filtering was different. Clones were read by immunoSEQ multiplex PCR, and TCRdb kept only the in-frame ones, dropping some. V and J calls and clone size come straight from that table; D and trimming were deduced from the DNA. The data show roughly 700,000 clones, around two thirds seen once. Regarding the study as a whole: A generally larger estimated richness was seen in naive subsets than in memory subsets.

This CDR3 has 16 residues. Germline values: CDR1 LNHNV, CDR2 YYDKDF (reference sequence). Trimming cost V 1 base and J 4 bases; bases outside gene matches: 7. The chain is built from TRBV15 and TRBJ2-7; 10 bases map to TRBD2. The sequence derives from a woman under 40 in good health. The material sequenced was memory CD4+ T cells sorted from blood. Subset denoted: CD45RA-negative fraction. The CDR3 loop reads CATSRGGLAGAYEQYF. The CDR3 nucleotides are TGTGCCACCAGCAGAGGAGGGCTAGCGGGAGCTTACGAGCAGTACTTC.